The rows below give T cell receptor beta chains drawn from one sample of a study of cytomegalovirus exposure and HLA in healthy donors. Data came from immunoSEQ multiplex PCR; TCRdb stores just in-frame clones and leaves some out. The table records about 170,000 clones, 75% to 85% of them present only once. Specimen: PBMCs. All receptors come from a girl aged 2 to 10 in good health and CMV-seropositive. The CDR3 runs from the conserved cysteine through the conserved F or W. A D gene is named only where the DNA matches it firmly. Rows give clone size only sometimes, using once, few, many, or a class for an expanded clone.

>.|TRBV5-1|TRBD1|TRBJ2-3
TGCGCCAGCCGGACAGGGGAAAGAGATACGCAGTATTTT
CASRTGERDTQYF
>.|TRBV6-5|TRBD2|TRBJ2-3
TGTGCCAGCAGTTCTCAGCGGGAGGGAGGCACAGATACGCAGTATTTT
CASSSQREGGTDTQYF
>.|TRBV25-1|.|TRBJ1-2
TGTGCCAGCAGTTACAATGGCTACACCTTC
CASSYNGYTF
>.|TRBV30|.|TRBJ2-7
TGTGCCTGGAGTGTAAGAGAGACAGCCGAGCAGTACTTC
CAWSVRETAEQYF
>.|TRBV27|.|TRBJ1-5
TGTGCCAGCAGTTTTGGGGGCGAGGGTCAGCCCCAGCATTTT
CASSFGGEGQPQHF
>.|TRBV29-1|.|TRBJ1-4
TGCAGCGTTGTAGAGGTAGGGGGGGGCGAAGAAAAACTGTTTTTT
CSVVEVGGGEEKLFF
>few|TRBV9|TRBD2|TRBJ2-1
TGTGCCAGCAGCGTACCGGGACTAGCGGATGGAACCAATGAGCAGTTCTTC
CASSVPGLADGTNEQFF
>.|TRBV5-1|.|TRBJ1-1
TGCGCCAGCAGCTTGGACATTAACACTGAAGCTTTCTTT
CASSLDINTEAFF
>.|TRBV25-1|TRBD1|TRBJ1-1
TGTGCCAGCAGTGACCCAGGGGGCCGCGACACTGAAGCTTTCTTT
CASSDPGGRDTEAFF
>.|TRBV18|.|TRBJ2-1
TGTGCCAGCTCTCTTCGTTCGGGTCTCAGCAATGAGCAGTTCTTC
CASSLRSGLSNEQFF
>.|TRBV7-9|.|TRBJ2-1
TGTGCCAGCAGCCCCCTCGGGAGCTCCTACAATGAGCAGTTCTTC
CASSPLGSSYNEQFF
>.|TRBV5-1|.|TRBJ1-4
TGCGCCAGCAGCTTGGGGCGGTGGACTAATGAAAAACTGTTTTTT
CASSLGRWTNEKLFF
>.|TRBV30|.|TRBJ2-1
TGTGCCTGGAGTACGAGGCCTAGCTCCTACAATGAGCAGTTCTTC
CAWSTRPSSYNEQFF
>.|TRBV11-2|.|TRBJ2-6
TGTGCCAGCACCCTGACAGGCCTCACCCTGTTCTCTGGGGCCAACGTCCTGACTTTC
CASTLTGLTLFSGANVLTF
>.|TRBV4-1|.|TRBJ1-5
TGCGCCAGCAGCCAAGATCCTAGGGCAGGGGATAATCAGCCCCAGCATTTT
CASSQDPRAGDNQPQHF
>.|TRBV19|.|TRBJ2-3
TGTGCCAGTAGTATACGAGGCCATGGGGATACGCAGTATTTT
CASSIRGHGDTQYF
>.|TRBV5-1|TRBD1|TRBJ1-4
TGCGCCAGCAGCTTGGAAGGGGGCCAAGAGGAAAAACTGTTTTTT
CASSLEGGQEEKLFF
>few|TRBV29-1|TRBD1|TRBJ2-3
TGCAGCGGCCTGGGACAGGGAGGCGCTAGCGGAAACACAGATACGCAGTATTTT
CSGLGQGGASGNTDTQYF
>.|TRBV4-1|TRBD2|TRBJ2-3
TGCGCCAGCCGTCAGACTAGCGGGAGGATCACAGATACGCAGTATTTT
CASRQTSGRITDTQYF
>.|TRBV4-1|.|TRBJ2-6
TGCGCCAGCAGCCAACCGGGCTCTGGGGCCAACGTCCTGACTTTC
CASSQPGSGANVLTF